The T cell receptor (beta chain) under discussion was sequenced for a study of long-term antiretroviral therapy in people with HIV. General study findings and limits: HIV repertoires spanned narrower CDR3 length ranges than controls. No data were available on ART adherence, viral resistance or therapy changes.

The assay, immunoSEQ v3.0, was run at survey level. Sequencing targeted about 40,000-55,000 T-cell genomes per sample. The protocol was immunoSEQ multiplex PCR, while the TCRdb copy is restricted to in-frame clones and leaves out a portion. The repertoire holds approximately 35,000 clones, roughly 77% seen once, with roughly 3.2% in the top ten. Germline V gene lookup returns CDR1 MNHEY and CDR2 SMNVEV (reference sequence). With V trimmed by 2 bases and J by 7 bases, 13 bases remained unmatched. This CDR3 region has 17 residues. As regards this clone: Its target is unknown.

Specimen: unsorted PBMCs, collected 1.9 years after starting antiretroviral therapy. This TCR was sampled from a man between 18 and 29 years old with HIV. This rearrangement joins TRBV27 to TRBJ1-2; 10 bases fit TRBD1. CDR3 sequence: CASSLKIGTGAFSGYTF. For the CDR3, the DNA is TGTGCCAGCAGTTTAAAAATCGGGACAGGGGCGTTCTCTGGCTACACCTTC.